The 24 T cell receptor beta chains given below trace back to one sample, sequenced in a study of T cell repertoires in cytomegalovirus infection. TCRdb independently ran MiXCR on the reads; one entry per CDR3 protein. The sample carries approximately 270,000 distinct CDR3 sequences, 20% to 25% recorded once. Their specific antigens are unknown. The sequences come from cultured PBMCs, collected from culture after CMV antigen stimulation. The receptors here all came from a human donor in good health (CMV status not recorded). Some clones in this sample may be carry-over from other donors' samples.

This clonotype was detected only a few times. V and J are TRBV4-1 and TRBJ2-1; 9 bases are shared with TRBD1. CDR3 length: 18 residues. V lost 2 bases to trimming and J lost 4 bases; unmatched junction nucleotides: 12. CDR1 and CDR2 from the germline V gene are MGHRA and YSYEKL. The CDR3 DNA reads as TGCGCCAGCAGCCAATTAAATCTGGTGGACAGGGGATACAATGAGCAGTTCTTC. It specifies CASSQLNLVDRGYNEQFF.

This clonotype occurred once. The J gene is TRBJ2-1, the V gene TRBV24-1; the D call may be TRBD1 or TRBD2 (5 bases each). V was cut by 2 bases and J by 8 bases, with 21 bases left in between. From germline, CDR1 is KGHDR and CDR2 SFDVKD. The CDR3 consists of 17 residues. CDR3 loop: CATSDSTRGPIGHEQFF. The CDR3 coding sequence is TGTGCCACCAGTGATTCCACCCGGGGCCCCATAGGCCATGAGCAGTTCTTC.

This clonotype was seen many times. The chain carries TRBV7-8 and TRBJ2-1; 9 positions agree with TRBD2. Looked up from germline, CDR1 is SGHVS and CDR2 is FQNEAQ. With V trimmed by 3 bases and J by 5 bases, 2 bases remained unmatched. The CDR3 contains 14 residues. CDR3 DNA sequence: TGTGCCAGCAGCTTCTCTAGCGGGGACAATGAGCAGTTCTTC. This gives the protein CASSFSSGDNEQFF.

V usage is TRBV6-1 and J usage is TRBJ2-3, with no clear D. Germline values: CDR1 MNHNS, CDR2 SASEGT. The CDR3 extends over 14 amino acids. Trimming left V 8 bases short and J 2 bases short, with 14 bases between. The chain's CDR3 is CASSWRSTTDTQYF. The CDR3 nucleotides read TGTGCCAGCTCCTGGCGGAGCACCACAGATACGCAGTATTTT.

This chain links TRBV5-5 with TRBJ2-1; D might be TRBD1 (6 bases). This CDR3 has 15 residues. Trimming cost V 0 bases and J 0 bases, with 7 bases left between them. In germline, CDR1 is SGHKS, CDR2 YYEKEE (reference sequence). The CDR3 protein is CASSLDRDSYNEQFF. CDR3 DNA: TGTGCCAGCAGCTTGGACAGGGACTCCTACAATGAGCAGTTCTTC.

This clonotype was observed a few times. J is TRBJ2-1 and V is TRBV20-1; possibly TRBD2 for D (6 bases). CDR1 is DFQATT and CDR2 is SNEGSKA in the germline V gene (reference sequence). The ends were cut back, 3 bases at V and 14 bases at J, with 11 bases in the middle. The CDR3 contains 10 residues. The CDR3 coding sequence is TGCAGTGCTAGGGAGGGATTGGAGTTCTTC. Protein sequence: CSAREGLEFF.

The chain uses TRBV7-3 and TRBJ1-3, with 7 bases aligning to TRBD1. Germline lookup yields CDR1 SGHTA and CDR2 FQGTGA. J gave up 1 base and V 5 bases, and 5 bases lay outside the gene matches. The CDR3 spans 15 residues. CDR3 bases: TGTGCCAGCAGCCGGGACAGCTCATCTGGAAACACCATATATTTT. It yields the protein CASSRDSSSGNTIYF.

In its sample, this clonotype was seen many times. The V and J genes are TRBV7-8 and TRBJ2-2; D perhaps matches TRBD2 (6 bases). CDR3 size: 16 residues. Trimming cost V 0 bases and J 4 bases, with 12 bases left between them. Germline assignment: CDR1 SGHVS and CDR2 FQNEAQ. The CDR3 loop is CASSLARDRTTGELFF. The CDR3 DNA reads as TGTGCCAGCAGCTTAGCGCGGGACCGGACCACCGGGGAGCTGTTTTTT. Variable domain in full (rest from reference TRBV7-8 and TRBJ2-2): GAGVSQSPRYKVAKRGQDVALRCDPISGHVSLFWYQQALGQGPEFLTYFQNEAQLDKSGLPSDRFFAERPEGSVSTLKIQRTQQEDSAVYLCASSLARDRTTGELFFGEGSRLTVL.

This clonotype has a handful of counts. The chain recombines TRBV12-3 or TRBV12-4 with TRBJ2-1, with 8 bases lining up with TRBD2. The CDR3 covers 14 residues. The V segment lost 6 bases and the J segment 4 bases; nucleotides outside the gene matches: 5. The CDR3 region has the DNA TGTGCCAGCAGAGTAGCGGGAAGGTACAATGAGCAGTTCTTC. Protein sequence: CASRVAGRYNEQFF.

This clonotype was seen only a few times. The CDR3 DNA is TGTGCCAGCAGTCCCCCTGTCGGCGAAAAACTGTTTTTT. This gives the protein CASSPPVGEKLFF. This chain links TRBV12-3 or TRBV12-4 with TRBJ1-4; no clear D. The CDR3 covers 13 residues. The V end lost 5 bases, the J end lost 8 bases, and 12 bases lay between the germline ends.

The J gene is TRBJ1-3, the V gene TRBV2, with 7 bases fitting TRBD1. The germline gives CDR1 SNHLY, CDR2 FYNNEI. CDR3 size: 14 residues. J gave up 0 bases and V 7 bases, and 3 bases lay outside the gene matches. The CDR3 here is CASNWDSSGNTIYF. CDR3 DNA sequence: TGTGCCAGCAACTGGGACAGCTCTGGAAACACCATATATTTT.

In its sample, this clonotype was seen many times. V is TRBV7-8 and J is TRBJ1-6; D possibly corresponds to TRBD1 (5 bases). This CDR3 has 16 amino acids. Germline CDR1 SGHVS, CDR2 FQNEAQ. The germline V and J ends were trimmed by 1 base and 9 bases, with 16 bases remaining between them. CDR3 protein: CASSLVRRVTSSPLHF. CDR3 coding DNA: TGTGCCAGCAGCTTAGTTCGCAGGGTAACTTCTTCACCCCTCCACTTT.

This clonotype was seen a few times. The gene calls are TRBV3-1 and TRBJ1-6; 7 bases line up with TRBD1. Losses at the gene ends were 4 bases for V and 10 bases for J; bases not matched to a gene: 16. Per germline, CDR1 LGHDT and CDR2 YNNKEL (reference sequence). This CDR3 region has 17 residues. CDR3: CASSPLQPDRVGSPLHF. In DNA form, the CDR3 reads TGTGCCAGCAGCCCCCTACAACCCGACAGGGTTGGCTCACCCCTCCACTTT. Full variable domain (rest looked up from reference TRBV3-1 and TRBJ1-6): DTAVSQTPKYLVTQMGNDKSIKCEQNLGHDTMYWYKQDSKKFLKIMFSYNNKELIINETVPNRFSPKSPDKAHLNLHINSLELGDSAVYFCASSPLQPDRVGSPLHFGNGTRLTVT.

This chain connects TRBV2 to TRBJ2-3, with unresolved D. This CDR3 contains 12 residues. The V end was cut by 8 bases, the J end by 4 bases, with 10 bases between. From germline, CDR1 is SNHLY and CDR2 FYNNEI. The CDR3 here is CASGWKADTQYF. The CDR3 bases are TGTGCCAGCGGGTGGAAGGCAGATACGCAGTATTTT.

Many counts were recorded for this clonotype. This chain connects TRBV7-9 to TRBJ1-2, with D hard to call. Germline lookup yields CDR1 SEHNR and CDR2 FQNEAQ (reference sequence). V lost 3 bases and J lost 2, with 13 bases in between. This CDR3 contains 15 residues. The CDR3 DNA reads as TGTGCCAGCAGCTTGTCTCCAGGCAGAAACTATGGCTACACCTTC. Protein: CASSLSPGRNYGYTF.

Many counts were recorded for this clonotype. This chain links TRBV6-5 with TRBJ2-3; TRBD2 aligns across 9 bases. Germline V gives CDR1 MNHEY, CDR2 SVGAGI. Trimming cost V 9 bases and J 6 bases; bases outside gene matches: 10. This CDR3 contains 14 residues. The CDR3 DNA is TGTGCCAGTAAGGGGGGACTAGCAAGGGATACGCAGTATTTT. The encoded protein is CASKGGLARDTQYF.

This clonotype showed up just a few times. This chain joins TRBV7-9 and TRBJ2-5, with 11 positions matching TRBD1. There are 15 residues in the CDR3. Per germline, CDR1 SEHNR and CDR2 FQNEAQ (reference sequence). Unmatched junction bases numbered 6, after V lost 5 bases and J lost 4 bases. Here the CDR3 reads CASSVDRGPRETQYF. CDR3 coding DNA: TGTGCCAGCAGCGTGGACAGGGGGCCTCGAGAGACCCAGTACTTC.

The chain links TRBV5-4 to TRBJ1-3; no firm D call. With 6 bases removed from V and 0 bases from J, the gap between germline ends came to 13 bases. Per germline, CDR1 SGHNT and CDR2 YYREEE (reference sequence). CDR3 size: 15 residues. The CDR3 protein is CASIPEPTSGNTIYF. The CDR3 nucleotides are TGTGCCAGCATCCCTGAGCCTACCTCTGGAAACACCATATATTTT.

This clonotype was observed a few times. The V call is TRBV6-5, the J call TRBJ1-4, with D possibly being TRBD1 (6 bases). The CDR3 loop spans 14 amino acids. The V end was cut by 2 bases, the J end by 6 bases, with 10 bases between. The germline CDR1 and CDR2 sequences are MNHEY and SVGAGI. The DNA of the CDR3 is TGTGCCAGCAGTTACAGGAGGGGGGATGAAAAACTGTTTTTT. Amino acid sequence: CASSYRRGDEKLFF.

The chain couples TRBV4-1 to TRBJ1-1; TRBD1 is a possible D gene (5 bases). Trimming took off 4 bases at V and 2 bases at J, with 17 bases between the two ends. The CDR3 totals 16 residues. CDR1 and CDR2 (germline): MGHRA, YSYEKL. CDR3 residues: CASSPVGFGGNTEAFF. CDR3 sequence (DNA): TGCGCCAGCAGCCCAGTTGGGTTCGGGGGTAACACTGAAGCTTTCTTT.

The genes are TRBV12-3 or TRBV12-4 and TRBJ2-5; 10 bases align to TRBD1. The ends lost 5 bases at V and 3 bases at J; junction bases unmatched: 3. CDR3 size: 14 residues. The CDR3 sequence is CASSPGTGEETQYF. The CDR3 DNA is TGTGCCAGCAGTCCCGGGACAGGGGAAGAGACCCAGTACTTC.

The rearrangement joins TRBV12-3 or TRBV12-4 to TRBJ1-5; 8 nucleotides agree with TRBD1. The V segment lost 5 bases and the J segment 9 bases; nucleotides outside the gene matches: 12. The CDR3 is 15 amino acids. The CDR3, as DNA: TGTGCCAGCAGTCTATTCGGACAGGGAGACGGGCCCCAGCATTTT. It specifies CASSLFGQGDGPQHF.

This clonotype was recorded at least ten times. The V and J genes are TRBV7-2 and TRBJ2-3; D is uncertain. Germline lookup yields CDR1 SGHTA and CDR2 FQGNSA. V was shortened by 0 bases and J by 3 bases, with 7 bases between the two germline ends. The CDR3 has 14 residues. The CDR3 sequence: CASSLAAPTDTQYF. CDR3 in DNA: TGTGCCAGCAGCTTAGCGGCACCAACAGATACGCAGTATTTT.

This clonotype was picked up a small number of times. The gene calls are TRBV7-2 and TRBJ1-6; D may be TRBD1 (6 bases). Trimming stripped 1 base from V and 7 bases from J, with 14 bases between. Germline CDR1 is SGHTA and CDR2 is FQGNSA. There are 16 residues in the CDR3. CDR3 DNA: TGTGCCAGCAGCTTAGTTCCAGGGGAGGCGAATTCACCCCTCCACTTT. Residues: CASSLVPGEANSPLHF.